The T cell receptor (beta chain) under discussion was sequenced for a study of molecular identifiers for immune sequencing clone quantification. TCRdb redid the calling of the PCR reads with MiXCR, one entry per CDR3 protein. The sample gives 85,000 to 95,000 distinct CDR3 sequences, roughly 20% of which show up once; about 0.85% is in the top ten. This clonotype has ten or more counts. Its antigen remains unidentified. The germline V and J ends were trimmed by 6 bases and 7 bases, with 7 bases remaining between them. The V gene's germline CDR1 is ENHRY and CDR2 SYGVKD. The length of the CDR3 is 12 residues. Study results and limitations: Researchers reportedly could pick up spiked Jurkat TCR RNA from one cell mixed into some 1 million naive cells. The study found clones above 20 RNA copies held over 98% of effector molecules and under 1% in naive cells.

Naive CD8 library inputs spanned roughly 17,000 to 1,100,000 sorted cells and 10%, 30% or 50% RNA. Source material: naive CD8+ T cells from blood, with Jurkat cell RNA spiked in. Subset specified: FACS-sorted CD8+CD4-CCR7+CD45RA+ naive T cells. The source is a human donor in good health. Some libraries in this study had Jurkat cell RNA spiked in. The V and J genes are TRBV10-3 and TRBJ1-6; D remains ambiguous. The CDR3 DNA is TGTGCCATCAGAGAAGAGAATTCACCCCTCCACTTT. Amino acids: CAIREENSPLHF.